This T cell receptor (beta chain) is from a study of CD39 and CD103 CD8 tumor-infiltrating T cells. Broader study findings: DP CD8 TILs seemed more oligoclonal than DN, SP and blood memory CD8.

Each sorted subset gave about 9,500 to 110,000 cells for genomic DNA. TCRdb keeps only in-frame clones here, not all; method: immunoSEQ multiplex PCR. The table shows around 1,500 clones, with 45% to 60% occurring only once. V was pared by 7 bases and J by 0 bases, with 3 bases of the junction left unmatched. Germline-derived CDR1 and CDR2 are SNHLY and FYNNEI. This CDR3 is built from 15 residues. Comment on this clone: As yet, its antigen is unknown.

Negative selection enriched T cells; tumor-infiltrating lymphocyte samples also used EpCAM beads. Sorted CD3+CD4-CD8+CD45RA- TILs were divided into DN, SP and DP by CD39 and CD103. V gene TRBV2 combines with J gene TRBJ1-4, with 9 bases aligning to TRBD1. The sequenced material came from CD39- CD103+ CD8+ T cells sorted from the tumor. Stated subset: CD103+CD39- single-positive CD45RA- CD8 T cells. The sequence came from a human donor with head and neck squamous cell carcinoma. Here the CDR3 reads CASMTGGATNEKLFF. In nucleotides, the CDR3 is TGTGCCAGCATGACAGGGGGTGCAACTAATGAAAAACTGTTTTTT.